This TCR beta chain was retrieved from a study of blood T cell repertoires in COVID-19. The CDR3 is 12 amino acids. Data came from immunoSEQ multiplex PCR; TCRdb stores just in-frame clones and leaves some out. The top ten clones hold around an eighth of a sample with 60,000 to 75,000 clones, about 81% of them seen once. The clonotype comes from a human donor in a cohort sampled during active COVID-19. Specimen: peripheral blood. V and J are TRBV21-1 and TRBJ2-5; TRBD2, the D gene given by the table, was not confirmed from the DNA. TRBV21-1 is flagged as a pseudogene. CDR3 bases: TGTGCCAGAACTTTCAAAGGAGGGACCCAGTACTTC. Its protein is CARTFKGGTQYF.